The 4 T cell receptor beta chains below were found in one sample sequenced in a study of PD-1 blockade in classical Hodgkin lymphoma. Some clones are missing from TCRdb's copy, which holds only in-frame ones; the method was immunoSEQ multiplex PCR. The sample contains fewer than 65,000 clones, roughly nine tenths of which appear only once. Brentuximab vedotin exposure varied among the patients, all of whom had relapsed after autologous stem cell transplantation. The source material was peripheral blood mononuclear cells (PBMCs), sampled at baseline. Receptor source: a human donor with classical Hodgkin lymphoma.

The V and J genes are TRBV6-1 and TRBJ2-3, with 7 nucleotides matching TRBD2. V lost 0 bases and J lost 5; bases outside the gene matches: 8. The CDR3 is 16 residues long. From germline, CDR1 is MNHNS and CDR2 SASEGT. CDR3 region: CASSEAGLDWGDTQYF. DNA for the CDR3: TGTGCCAGCAGTGAAGCAGGACTAGATTGGGGAGATACGCAGTATTTT.

The chain uses TRBV28 and TRBJ2-7; 8 positions match TRBD1. The V and J ends lost 6 bases and 0 bases, in that order; junction bases with no gene match: 7. The CDR3 spans 15 residues. Per the germline V gene, CDR1 is MDHEN and CDR2 is SYDVKM. CDR3 coding DNA: TGTGCCAGCAGCCCAGGACAGGGTTACTCCTACGAGCAGTACTTC. As protein: CASSPGQGYSYEQYF.

The rearrangement uses TRBV28 and TRBJ2-7, with unresolved D. The CDR3 loop spans 11 amino acids. V was clipped by 8 bases and J by 2 bases, with 7 bases between them. Germline CDR1 and CDR2: MDHEN and SYDVKM. CDR3 nucleotides: TGTGCCAGCCTTGGGACCTACGAGCAGTACTTC. It yields the protein CASLGTYEQYF.

The chain joins TRBV4-1 to TRBJ2-7; 9 positions agree with TRBD2. The J segment lost 1 base and the V segment lost 0 bases, leaving 10 bases of the junction unmatched. Germline V CDR1 and CDR2: MGHRA, YSYEKL. The CDR3 loop spans 18 amino acids. The CDR3 region has the DNA TGCGCCAGCAGCCAAGATCGAGGAGGGCTAGCGGGATCCTACGAGCAGTACTTC. Translated: CASSQDRGGLAGSYEQYF.